This is a list of T cell receptor beta chains from one sample in a study of identical twins. TCRdb re-called the 5' RACE reads with MiXCR, one entry per CDR3 protein. The top ten hold around 1.6% of the sample, which has about 890,000 distinct CDR3 sequences, roughly an eighth seen once. This same sample was also taken into another study, of yellow fever vaccine responses in identical twins.

Sequencing was performed on PBMCs. The receptors were sampled from a woman aged 18-29 years in good health. Each CDR3 is given with its conserved first and last residue. Fields, in order: J gene, D gene, clone size, V gene, CDR3 protein, CDR3 DNA. The D gene is left open where the match is weak. Only some rows state a clone size, as once, few, many or a class for expanded clones.

J: TRBJ2-3
D: TRBD2
size: .
V: TRBV7-8
CDR3: CASSHQYSGSDTQYF
DNA: TGTGCCAGCAGCCATCAATATAGCGGGTCAGATACGCAGTATTTT

J: TRBJ2-5
D: .
size: few
V: TRBV27
CDR3: CASSTYRNQETQYF
DNA: TGTGCCAGCAGTACCTACAGAAACCAAGAGACCCAGTACTTC

J: TRBJ1-6
D: .
size: few
V: TRBV20-1
CDR3: CSAFPGSSYNSPLHF
DNA: TGCAGTGCTTTCCCTGGGAGCTCCTATAATTCACCCCTCCACTTT

J: TRBJ1-1
D: .
size: many
V: TRBV12-3/TRBV12-4
CDR3: CASSLTQNTEAFF
DNA: TGTGCCAGCAGTTTGACGCAGAACACTGAAGCTTTCTTT

J: TRBJ2-3
D: .
size: few
V: TRBV20-1
CDR3: CSATSGDLSTDTQYF
DNA: TGCAGTGCCACCTCCGGGGACCTTAGCACAGATACGCAGTATTTT

J: TRBJ2-3
D: .
size: few
V: TRBV7-3
CDR3: CASSLFGRSTQYF
DNA: TGTGCCAGCAGCTTATTTGGGAGAAGTACGCAGTATTTT

J: TRBJ2-2
D: .
size: .
V: TRBV24-1
CDR3: CATSDSTGLRTGELFF
DNA: TGTGCCACCAGTGATTCAACAGGGCTGAGAACCGGGGAGCTGTTTTTT

J: TRBJ1-1
D: .
size: .
V: TRBV19
CDR3: CASRRQSEVWNTEAFF
DNA: TGTGCCAGTAGGCGGCAGTCCGAAGTGTGGAACACTGAAGCTTTCTTT

J: TRBJ1-2
D: .
size: few
V: TRBV7-9
CDR3: CASSSGFYGYTF
DNA: TGTGCCAGCAGCTCTGGCTTCTATGGCTACACCTTC

J: TRBJ2-7
D: .
size: few
V: TRBV10-3
CDR3: CAISEPQVISYEQYF
DNA: TGTGCCATCAGTGAACCCCAAGTTATATCCTACGAGCAGTACTTC

J: TRBJ2-2
D: TRBD1
size: .
V: TRBV20-1
CDR3: CSARGQGANTGELFF
DNA: TGCAGTGCTAGGGGACAGGGGGCGAACACCGGGGAGCTGTTTTTT

J: TRBJ2-2
D: .
size: .
V: TRBV28
CDR3: CASSRGGAAGELFF
DNA: TGTGCCAGCAGTAGGGGGGGCGCGGCCGGGGAGCTGTTTTTT

J: TRBJ2-3
D: .
size: few
V: TRBV2
CDR3: CARGLSPTDTQYF
DNA: TGTGCCAGAGGACTTAGTCCCACAGATACGCAGTATTTT

J: TRBJ2-4
D: TRBD2
size: .
V: TRBV7-9
CDR3: CASSPGRGGLGKNIQYF
DNA: TGTGCCAGCAGCCCCGGGAGGGGTGGATTGGGCAAAAACATTCAGTACTTC

J: TRBJ1-1
D: .
size: .
V: TRBV15
CDR3: CATSRYGEGVTEAFF
DNA: TGTGCCACCAGCAGATATGGGGAAGGCGTCACTGAAGCTTTCTTT

J: TRBJ2-7
D: TRBD2
size: few
V: TRBV7-6
CDR3: CASSDKSGRSSAEQYF
DNA: TGTGCCAGCAGCGATAAAAGCGGGAGGTCCTCTGCCGAGCAGTACTTC

J: TRBJ2-4
D: .
size: many
V: TRBV5-1
CDR3: CASSSVIGGPEIQYF
DNA: TGCGCCAGCAGCTCAGTCATTGGGGGACCTGAGATTCAGTACTTC

J: TRBJ2-1
D: TRBD1
size: few
V: TRBV28
CDR3: CASSWGGQGSQFF
DNA: TGTGCCAGCAGTTGGGGCGGACAGGGGTCGCAGTTCTTC

J: TRBJ2-2
D: .
size: .
V: TRBV2
CDR3: CASMPLKANTGELFF
DNA: TGTGCCAGCATGCCCCTCAAAGCGAACACCGGGGAGCTGTTTTTT

J: TRBJ2-5
D: .
size: .
V: TRBV20-1
CDR3: CSARIQGGVETQYF
DNA: TGCAGTGCTAGGATACAGGGTGGGGTGGAGACCCAGTACTTC

J: TRBJ2-3
D: TRBD2
size: few
V: TRBV12-5
CDR3: CASGFPLMGGNRTDTQYF
DNA: TGTGCTAGTGGTTTCCCCCTTATGGGGGGGAACCGTACAGATACGCAGTATTTT

J: TRBJ1-3
D: .
size: few
V: TRBV12-3/TRBV12-4
CDR3: CASSLTPEWVAYTIYF
DNA: TGTGCCAGCAGTTTAACACCGGAGTGGGTAGCGTACACCATATATTTT

J: TRBJ2-1
D: .
size: .
V: TRBV5-4
CDR3: CASSYRAASSYNEQFF
DNA: TGTGCCAGCAGTTATAGAGCGGCGTCCTCCTACAATGAGCAGTTCTTC

J: TRBJ2-2
D: TRBD2
size: .
V: TRBV18
CDR3: CASSPPPPGLAGTGELFF
DNA: TGTGCCAGCTCACCACCACCCCCGGGACTAGCAGGGACCGGGGAGCTGTTTTTT

J: TRBJ1-1
D: .
size: few
V: TRBV20-1
CDR3: CSAESITEAFF
DNA: TGCAGTGCCGAAAGTATCACTGAAGCTTTCTTT

J: TRBJ1-5
D: .
size: .
V: TRBV20-1
CDR3: CSAGVTGDTQPQHF
DNA: TGCAGTGCTGGAGTAACCGGGGATACTCAGCCCCAGCATTTT

J: TRBJ1-3
D: .
size: many
V: TRBV5-6
CDR3: CASSLGRSSGNTIYF
DNA: TGTGCCAGCAGCTTGGGCAGAAGCTCTGGAAACACCATATATTTT

J: TRBJ1-1
D: .
size: .
V: TRBV29-1
CDR3: CSVEEWGNRPYTEAFF
DNA: TGCAGCGTTGAAGAATGGGGTAACAGGCCCTACACTGAAGCTTTCTTT

J: TRBJ2-5
D: TRBD1
size: many
V: TRBV5-1
CDR3: CASSSNPGQDNTQYF
DNA: TGCGCCAGCAGCTCGAACCCGGGACAGGACAATACCCAGTACTTC

J: TRBJ2-1
D: TRBD2
size: .
V: TRBV25-1
CDR3: CASSEGLAGGPLEQFF
DNA: TGTGCCAGCAGTGAAGGACTAGCGGGAGGCCCTCTGGAGCAGTTCTTC

J: TRBJ2-3
D: .
size: .
V: TRBV27
CDR3: CASRLLAERGRDTQYF
DNA: TGTGCCAGCAGGCTCCTAGCGGAGAGGGGGCGGGATACGCAGTATTTT

J: TRBJ2-7
D: TRBD1
size: few
V: TRBV7-9
CDR3: CASSPQGARSHEQYF
DNA: TGTGCCAGCAGTCCACAGGGGGCCCGTAGCCACGAGCAGTACTTC

J: TRBJ2-2
D: .
size: few
V: TRBV24-1
CDR3: CATSEDTGELFF
DNA: TGTGCCACCAGTGAAGACACCGGGGAGCTGTTTTTT

J: TRBJ2-4
D: TRBD1
size: few
V: TRBV28
CDR3: CASSLGQVLNIQYF
DNA: TGTGCCAGCAGTCTAGGACAGGTGTTGAACATTCAGTACTTC

J: TRBJ2-3
D: .
size: many
V: TRBV10-3
CDR3: CAISEGAGSSSTDTQYF
DNA: TGTGCCATCAGTGAGGGGGCAGGGAGCAGCAGCACAGATACGCAGTATTTT

J: TRBJ1-1
D: .
size: few
V: TRBV12-3/TRBV12-4
CDR3: CASSFGGGREAFF
DNA: TGTGCCAGCAGTTTTGGTGGGGGGCGTGAAGCTTTCTTT

J: TRBJ1-6
D: .
size: few
V: TRBV3-1
CDR3: CASSQVINSPLHF
DNA: TGTGCCAGCAGCCAAGTGATAAATTCACCCCTCCACTTT

J: TRBJ2-5
D: .
size: few
V: TRBV24-1
CDR3: CATSDSGTPPQETQYF
DNA: TGTGCCACCAGTGATTCCGGGACCCCGCCGCAAGAGACCCAGTACTTC

J: TRBJ1-1
D: .
size: .
V: TRBV20-1
CDR3: CSARVAPPGNTEAFF
DNA: TGCAGTGCTAGAGTCGCCCCCCCCGGGAACACTGAAGCTTTCTTT

J: TRBJ2-3
D: TRBD2
size: few
V: TRBV12-3/TRBV12-4
CDR3: CASTPLAGKGIDTQYF
DNA: TGTGCCAGCACTCCCTTAGCGGGAAAGGGGATAGATACGCAGTATTTT

J: TRBJ2-5
D: .
size: few
V: TRBV10-2
CDR3: CASSEGGFQETQYF
DNA: TGCGCCAGCAGTGAGGGAGGGTTCCAAGAGACCCAGTACTTC

J: TRBJ2-2
D: .
size: .
V: TRBV15
CDR3: CATSREVTGELFF
DNA: TGTGCCACCAGCAGAGAAGTCACCGGGGAGCTGTTTTTT

J: TRBJ2-3
D: .
size: .
V: TRBV4-1
CDR3: CASSQVGRRAIPDTQYF
DNA: TGCGCCAGCAGCCAGGTGGGGAGACGAGCAATTCCAGATACGCAGTATTTT

J: TRBJ2-7
D: .
size: .
V: TRBV28
CDR3: CASHRVGYEQYF
DNA: TGTGCCAGCCACCGGGTGGGCTACGAGCAGTACTTC

J: TRBJ1-1
D: .
size: many
V: TRBV6-5
CDR3: CASSYSIVGMNTEAFF
DNA: TGTGCCAGCAGTTACTCGATCGTTGGGATGAACACTGAAGCTTTCTTT

J: TRBJ2-5
D: TRBD2
size: .
V: TRBV6-8
CDR3: CASSYSSSSGQETQYF
DNA: TGTGCCAGCAGTTACTCGTCGTCTAGCGGTCAAGAGACCCAGTACTTC

J: TRBJ2-7
D: TRBD1
size: .
V: TRBV5-8
CDR3: CASSWIGQANYEQYF
DNA: TGTGCCAGCAGCTGGATTGGACAGGCGAACTACGAGCAGTACTTC

J: TRBJ1-2
D: .
size: .
V: TRBV3-1
CDR3: CASSQGPQGIYGYTF
DNA: TGTGCCAGCAGCCAAGGACCCCAGGGAATCTATGGCTACACCTTC

J: TRBJ2-5
D: TRBD2
size: once
V: TRBV28
CDR3: CASSPGLAGDETQYF
DNA: TGTGCCAGCAGTCCGGGACTAGCGGGAGACGAGACCCAGTACTTC